These 26 T cell receptor beta chains were sequenced from one sample in a study of OX40 agonist ivuxolimab in advanced cancers. Receptors were amplified or captured by the immunoSEQ multiplex PCR assay. In TCRdb, the immuneACCESS table is reduced to in-frame sequences with V and J assigned. These tables do not hold every clone; where another copy was compared, an unresolved V gene accounts for under half, and the others remain unexplained. The sample contains approximately 45,000 clones, around 94% of them found a single time. The ten largest account for approximately 9.9% of the sample. The sequenced sample was CD4+ or CD8+ T cells sorted from blood, obtained in a trial of the OX40 agonist ivuxolimab. The receptors were gathered from an adult with an advanced solid tumor such as melanoma, head and neck, liver or kidney cancer.

The chain is built from TRBV9 and TRBJ2-7; no firm D call. This CDR3 spans 15 amino acids. Germline values: CDR1 SGDLS, CDR2 YYNGEE. Trimming stripped 0 bases from V and 0 bases from J, with 10 bases between. CDR3 coding DNA: TGTGCCAGCAGCGTAGCGTCACAGCCCTCCTACGAGCAGTACTTC. Amino acid sequence: CASSVASQPSYEQYF.

The chain joins TRBV7-8 to TRBJ2-7; D is uncertain. The CDR3 contains 11 residues. CDR1 SGHVS and CDR2 FQNEAQ come from the germline V gene. The V and J ends lost 5 bases and 2 bases respectively, with 4 bases between them. The CDR3 is CASSGTYEQYF. CDR3 DNA sequence: TGTGCCAGCAGCGGGACCTACGAGCAGTACTTC.

The J gene is TRBJ2-7, the V gene TRBV28, with a tentative D call TRBD2 (6 bases). The V end lost 5 bases, the J end lost 3 bases, and 17 bases lay between the germline ends. The CDR3 has 15 residues. Germline CDR1 is MDHEN and CDR2 is SYDVKM. In nucleotides, the CDR3 is TGTGCCAGCAGTCCCGTGGGGACTGCAAACTACGAGCAGTACTTC. Protein sequence: CASSPVGTANYEQYF.

The chain combines TRBV19 with TRBJ1-1, with a possible D match to TRBD1 (5 bases). CDR1 LNHDA and CDR2 SQIVND come from the germline V gene (reference sequence). This CDR3 region has 14 residues. The V gene lost 1 base and the J gene lost 6 bases, with 12 bases spanning the gap. CDR3 bases: TGTGCCAGTAGTATAGGTCCTCGGGGGGCTGAAGCTTTCTTT. Translating gives CASSIGPRGAEAFF.

This chain connects TRBV7-6 to TRBJ2-5; TRBD2 aligns across 7 bases. The CDR3 length is 17 residues. Germline V CDR1 and CDR2: SGHVS, FNYEAQ. V lost 1 base, J lost 5 bases, and 13 bases stayed unmatched. The CDR3 region has the DNA TGTGCCAGCAGCTTAGGGTCGGTCGGCGGGAGTTGGGAGACCCAGTACTTC. As protein: CASSLGSVGGSWETQYF.

This chain uses TRBV7-9 with TRBJ2-1, with D perhaps matching TRBD2 (6 bases). V was trimmed by 5 bases and J by 7 bases, leaving 21 bases between them. Germline CDR1 reads SEHNR; CDR2 reads FQNEAQ (reference sequence). There are 16 residues in the CDR3. The chain's CDR3 is CASSPREGRGWNEQFF. In DNA form, the CDR3 reads TGTGCCAGCAGCCCGAGAGAGGGGCGGGGCTGGAATGAGCAGTTCTTC.

The rearrangement uses TRBV27 and TRBJ2-1; D gene ambiguous. With 1 base removed from V and 4 bases from J, the gap between germline ends came to 5 bases. CDR1 is MNHEY, CDR2 SMNVEV, per germline (reference sequence). CDR3 length equals 13 residues. CDR3 in amino acids: CASSLFLYNEQFF. The CDR3 DNA follows: TGTGCCAGCAGTTTATTCTTATACAATGAGCAGTTCTTC.

The chain joins TRBV27 to TRBJ1-6, with D perhaps TRBD1 (5 bases). The V gene's germline CDR1 is MNHEY and CDR2 SMNVEV (reference sequence). There are 17 residues in the CDR3. With 3 bases removed from V and 5 bases from J, the gap between germline ends came to 17 bases. The DNA of the CDR3 is TGTGCCAGCAGTTTTTCAATGGCAGGGCATAATAATTCACCCCTCCACTTT. Residues: CASSFSMAGHNNSPLHF.

This clone turned up a few times. This chain joins TRBV14 and TRBJ2-7, with TRBD1 matching 8 bases. V was clipped by 5 bases and J by 7 bases; unmatched bases: 13. This CDR3 has 15 amino acids. Per germline, CDR1 SGHDN and CDR2 FVKESK. The CDR3 reads CASSFRTGLLGEQYF. CDR3 DNA: TGTGCCAGCAGCTTCCGGACAGGGCTTCTTGGGGAGCAGTACTTC.

As DNA, the CDR3 is TGCGCCAGCAGCCAAGCCGTAGACAGCTACTCCTACGAGCAGTACTTC. The encoded protein is CASSQAVDSYSYEQYF. The gene calls are TRBV4-3 and TRBJ2-7; a weak D match, TRBD1 (5 bases). The V gene's germline CDR1 is LGHNA and CDR2 YSLEER. There are 16 residues in the CDR3. V was trimmed by 1 base and J by 0 bases, leaving 13 bases between them.

The V gene is TRBV4-3, the J gene TRBJ2-7; unclear D gene. The CDR3 is made up of 14 amino acids. CDR1 is LGHNA, CDR2 YSLEER, per germline. Trimming shortened V by 0 bases and J by 2 bases, and 8 bases separated the two germline ends. Here the CDR3 DNA reads TGCGCCAGCAGCCAAGATGGGCGAGCCTACGAGCAGTACTTC. This encodes CASSQDGRAYEQYF.

The chain is built from TRBV9 and TRBJ1-3, with D perhaps matching TRBD1 (6 bases). V was cut by 0 bases and J by 3 bases, with 10 bases left in between. CDR3 length: 15 residues. The germline gives CDR1 SGDLS, CDR2 YYNGEE. CDR3 in amino acids: CASSVEGGSGNTIYF. DNA for the CDR3: TGTGCCAGCAGCGTAGAGGGGGGCAGTGGAAACACCATATATTTT.

V usage is TRBV19 and J usage is TRBJ2-7, with 9 bases fitting TRBD2. Germline-derived CDR1 and CDR2 are LNHDA and SQIVND (reference sequence). V lost 8 bases to trimming and J lost 2 bases; unmatched junction nucleotides: 7. This CDR3 contains 14 residues. The CDR3 DNA reads as TGTGCCAGTTCAGGGCTAGCGGGACCCTACGAGCAGTACTTC. Translation gives CASSGLAGPYEQYF.

The genes are TRBV5-4 and TRBJ2-5; either TRBD1 or TRBD2 may supply D (5 bases each). This CDR3 comprises 12 residues. V lost 2 bases to trimming and J lost 5 bases, with 7 bases between them. Germline lookup yields CDR1 SGHNT and CDR2 YYREEE (reference sequence). CDR3 DNA sequence: TGTGCCAGCAGCTTAGAGGGGGAGACCCAGTACTTC. This gives the protein CASSLEGETQYF.

The chain has TRBV4-1 and TRBJ2-5; D is ambiguous. CDR1 and CDR2 from the germline V gene are MGHRA and YSYEKL. The CDR3 consists of 13 residues. V was clipped by 2 bases and J by 2 bases, with 6 bases between them. CDR3 in amino acids: CASSQRHQETQYF. The CDR3 coding sequence is TGCGCCAGCAGCCAACGACATCAAGAGACCCAGTACTTC.

This sequence joins TRBV7-2 and TRBJ2-3, with TRBD1 matching 7 bases. Germline-derived CDR1 and CDR2 are SGHTA and FQGNSA. The trim removed 5 bases at V and 0 bases at J, leaving 8 bases unmatched. This CDR3 is 16 amino acids long. CDR3 DNA: TGTGCCAGCAGCACCTCTCCGGGACAGAGCACAGATACGCAGTATTTT. Protein sequence: CASSTSPGQSTDTQYF.

The chain carries TRBV7-9 and TRBJ2-1; 7 bases match TRBD1. Germline V CDR1 and CDR2: SEHNR, FQNEAQ (reference sequence). The CDR3 runs 15 residues. V gave up 2 bases and J gave up 8 bases; unmatched junction bases: 9. The CDR3 loop is CASSLPTGDLDEQFF. CDR3 DNA: TGTGCCAGCAGCTTACCTACAGGGGATCTGGATGAGCAGTTCTTC.

The chain uses TRBV9 and TRBJ2-1, with TRBD2 matching over 12 bases. With V trimmed by 4 bases and J by 9 bases, 5 bases remained unmatched. The CDR3 is made up of 14 amino acids. CDR1 and CDR2 (germline): SGDLS, YYNGEE. The CDR3 DNA reads TGTGCCAGCAGCCCTCGGACTAGCGGGACTGAGCAGTTCTTC. Residues: CASSPRTSGTEQFF.

The V gene is TRBV6-5, the J gene TRBJ1-2; D gene uncertain. Germline lookup yields CDR1 MNHEY and CDR2 SVGAGI. CDR3 length: 13 residues. Between the trimmed V and J ends, which lost 2 bases and 5 bases, there was a span of 9 bases. The DNA of the CDR3 is TGTGCCAGCAGTTACAACCTGGGGTATGGCTACACCTTC. Translation: CASSYNLGYGYTF.

The CDR3 here is CSVARDNEQYF. The CDR3 DNA is TGCAGCGTTGCCAGGGACAACGAGCAGTACTTC. The chain links TRBV29-1 to TRBJ2-7; possibly TRBD1 for D (6 bases). Per germline, CDR1 SQVTM and CDR2 ANQGSEA. This CDR3 comprises 11 residues. Trimming stripped 4 bases from V and 5 bases from J, with 9 bases between.

The chain joins TRBV4-3 to TRBJ2-7; 15 bases fit TRBD2. CDR1 is LGHNA and CDR2 is YSLEER in the germline V gene. V was pared by 3 bases and J by 5 bases, with 14 bases of the junction left unmatched. The CDR3 consists of 19 residues. CDR3: CASSQAPAGTSGRTDEQYF. The CDR3, as DNA: TGCGCCAGCAGCCAGGCCCCTGCGGGGACTAGCGGGAGGACCGACGAGCAGTACTTC.

The chain uses TRBV2 and TRBJ1-1; 9 nucleotides match TRBD1. Germline lookup yields CDR1 SNHLY and CDR2 FYNNEI. The trim removed 6 bases at V and 8 bases at J, leaving 4 bases unmatched. CDR3 length: 12 amino acids. DNA for the CDR3: TGTGCCAGCAGGGCCGGGACAGGGGAAGCTTTCTTT. Its protein is CASRAGTGEAFF. The complete variable domain, with remaining parts taken from reference TRBV2 and TRBJ1-1, reads EPEVTQTPSHQVTQMGQEVILRCVPISNHLYFYWYRQILGQKVEFLVSFYNNEISEKSEIFDDQFSVERPDGSNFTLKIRSTKLEDSAMYFCASRAGTGEAFFGQGTRLTVV.

This clone was seen a few times. The V call is TRBV19, the J call TRBJ2-5, with 11 bases fitting TRBD2. The germline V gene has CDR1 LNHDA and CDR2 SQIVND (reference sequence). There are 16 residues in the CDR3. V lost 6 bases to trimming and J lost 3 bases; unmatched junction nucleotides: 9. CDR3 sequence (DNA): TGTGCCAGTAGCCTAAGACTAGCGGGAACTAAAGAGACCCAGTACTTC. Its protein product is CASSLRLAGTKETQYF.

The chain carries TRBV5-6 and TRBJ2-7; D not certain. V was shortened by 3 bases and J by 5 bases, with 12 bases between the two germline ends. Germline CDR1 and CDR2: SGHDT and YYEEEE. CDR3 length: 13 amino acids. CDR3 loop: CASSSSTEDEQYF. In DNA form, the CDR3 reads TGTGCCAGCAGCTCCTCCACGGAAGACGAGCAGTACTTC.

The chain combines TRBV7-9 with TRBJ1-2, with D unclear. The V gene lost 3 bases and the J gene lost 5 bases, with 7 bases spanning the gap. The germline V gene has CDR1 SEHNR and CDR2 FQNEAQ (reference sequence). The CDR3 has 12 residues. The CDR3 coding sequence is TGTGCCAGCAGCTTTGGCGGATATGGCTACACCTTC. Protein sequence: CASSFGGYGYTF.

The rearrangement joins TRBV19 to TRBJ2-1, with 9 bases identical to TRBD1. Germline trimming cut 10 bases from V and 1 base from J; bases unmatched to any gene: 11. The V gene's germline CDR1 is LNHDA and CDR2 SQIVND (reference sequence). The CDR3 has 16 amino acids. CDR3 in amino acids: CATVGYGQGSYNEQFF. The CDR3 DNA reads TGTGCCACAGTGGGGTACGGACAGGGGTCCTACAATGAGCAGTTCTTC.